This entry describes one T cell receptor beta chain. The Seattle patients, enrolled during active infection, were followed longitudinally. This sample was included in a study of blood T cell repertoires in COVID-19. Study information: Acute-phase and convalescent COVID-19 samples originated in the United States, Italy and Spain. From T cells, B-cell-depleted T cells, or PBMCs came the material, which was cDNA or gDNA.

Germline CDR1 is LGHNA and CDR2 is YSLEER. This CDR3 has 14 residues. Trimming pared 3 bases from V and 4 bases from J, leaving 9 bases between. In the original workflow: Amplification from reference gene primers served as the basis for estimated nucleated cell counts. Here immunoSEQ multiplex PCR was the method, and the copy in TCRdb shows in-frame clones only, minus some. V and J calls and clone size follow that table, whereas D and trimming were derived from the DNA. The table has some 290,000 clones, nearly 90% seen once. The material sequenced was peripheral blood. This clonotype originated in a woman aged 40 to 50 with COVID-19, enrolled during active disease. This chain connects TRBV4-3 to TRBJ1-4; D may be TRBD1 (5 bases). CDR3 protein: CASSQGEGNEKLFF. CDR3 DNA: TGCGCCAGCAGCCAGGGGGAGGGTAATGAAAAACTGTTTTTT.